The 11 T cell receptor beta chains in this list originate from one sample, sequenced in a study of cytomegalovirus exposure and HLA in healthy donors. Clones were read by immunoSEQ multiplex PCR, and TCRdb kept only the in-frame ones, dropping some. The sample lists around 300,000 clones, roughly nine tenths occurring once. Sample: PBMCs. These receptor sequences come from a woman in her twenties or thirties in good health and CMV-seropositive.

The CDR3 sequence: CASSPPSGRNEQYF. CDR3 DNA: TGTGCCAGCAGCCCCCCTAGCGGGAGGAACGAGCAGTACTTC. The chain employs TRBV9 and TRBJ2-7, with 11 bases identical to TRBD2. Germline CDR1 and CDR2: SGDLS and YYNGEE. V dropped 4 bases and J dropped 5; count of bases not matched to a gene: 5. CDR3 length: 14 residues.

The chain links TRBV14 to TRBJ2-7; D gene uncertain. This CDR3 has 15 amino acids. Germline V CDR1 and CDR2: SGHDN, FVKESK. Trimming took 2 bases from V and 3 from J, leaving 14 bases between them. CDR3 in DNA: TGTGCCAGCAGCCAACGGGCGCTACATTTCTACGAGCAGTACTTC. This encodes CASSQRALHFYEQYF.

The chain uses TRBV27 and TRBJ2-7; no firm D call. The germline V and J ends were trimmed by 5 bases and 7 bases, with 15 bases remaining between them. The CDR3 is 13 amino acids. Germline values: CDR1 MNHEY, CDR2 SMNVEV (reference sequence). The CDR3 reads CASSIGPGTEQYF. Written as DNA, the CDR3 is TGTGCCAGCAGTATCGGACCGGGCACAGAGCAGTACTTC.

The CDR3 spells CASSLGKPNEQFF. The CDR3 bases are TGTGCCAGCAGCTTAGGGAAACCCAATGAGCAGTTCTTC. The chain couples TRBV7-9 to TRBJ2-1; D is uncertain. Germline CDR1 and CDR2: SEHNR and FQNEAQ (reference sequence). V was trimmed by 1 base and J by 6 bases, leaving 7 bases between them. The CDR3 spans 13 residues.

The chain recombines TRBV19 with TRBJ2-7; possibly TRBD1 for D (6 bases). Germline lookup yields CDR1 LNHDA and CDR2 SQIVND (reference sequence). Trimming stripped 5 bases from V and 4 bases from J, with 12 bases between. The CDR3 has 13 amino acids. In nucleotides, the CDR3 is TGTGCCAGTAGTCCGCCTGACAGGTACGAGCAGTACTTC. This codes for CASSPPDRYEQYF.

The rearrangement uses TRBV9 and TRBJ1-3; 7 bases are a match to TRBD1. This CDR3 contains 15 residues. J lost 0 bases, V lost 4 bases, and 4 bases had no gene match. Germline V gene lookup returns CDR1 SGDLS and CDR2 YYNGEE. CDR3 sequence (DNA): TGTGCCAGCAGCTATACAGGGGACTCTGGAAACACCATATATTTT. This sequence encodes CASSYTGDSGNTIYF.

This chain joins TRBV4-2 and TRBJ2-1; TRBD1 agrees at 9 bases. The CDR3 contains 18 residues. Germline V CDR1 and CDR2: LGHNA, YNFKEQ. Losses at the gene ends were 6 bases for V and 2 bases for J; bases not matched to a gene: 14. CDR3 nucleotides: TGTGCCAGCAGTCCCGGGACAGGGATGAAAGGGCCCTACAATGAGCAGTTCTTC. Protein sequence: CASSPGTGMKGPYNEQFF.

This chain joins TRBV28 and TRBJ1-2; D possibly corresponds to TRBD1 (5 bases). The CDR3 totals 14 residues. Trimming shortened V by 7 bases and J by 3 bases, and 15 bases separated the two germline ends. Germline-derived CDR1 and CDR2 are MDHEN and SYDVKM. The CDR3 DNA is TGTGCCAGCAAACTGTTCCTGGGGGACTATGGCTACACCTTC. It specifies CASKLFLGDYGYTF.

This clone was detected only a few times. The chain joins TRBV11-1 to TRBJ2-5; weak D call: TRBD1 (5 bases). Germline assignment: CDR1 SGHAT and CDR2 FQDESV (reference sequence). This CDR3 spans 14 amino acids. V gave up 4 bases and J gave up 5 bases, with 14 bases separating them. CDR3 region: CASSSRTQRETQYF. CDR3 sequence (DNA): TGTGCCAGCAGCTCCCGGACACAGAGGGAGACCCAGTACTTC.

This clone appeared a few times. The chain carries TRBV7-2 and TRBJ1-2; 8 bases match TRBD1. The germline gives CDR1 SGHTA, CDR2 FQGNSA. This CDR3 is 16 amino acids long. Unmatched junction bases numbered 16, after V lost 5 bases and J lost 8 bases. In DNA, the CDR3 is TGTGCCAGCAGCCCACGACAGACAGGGGCTCGGGGAGGCTACACCTTC. Translation gives CASSPRQTGARGGYTF. Using reference TRBV7-2 and TRBJ1-2 for the parts outside the CDR3, the full variable domain is GAGVSQSPSNKVTEKGKDVELRCDPISGHTALYWYRQSLGQGLEFLIYFQGNSAPDKSGLPSDRFSAERTGGSVSTLTIQRTQQEDSAVYLCASSPRQTGARGGYTFGSGTRLTVV.

This chain's CDR3 is CASSDSRARIDREDYEQYF. CDR3 nucleotide sequence: TGTGCCAGCAGTGACTCTAGGGCGAGGATTGACAGGGAGGACTACGAGCAGTACTTC. The J gene is TRBJ2-7, the V gene TRBV6-4, with a possible D match to TRBD1 (7 bases). Germline values: CDR1 MRHNA, CDR2 SNTAGT. The CDR3 contains 19 residues. Trimming shortened V by 0 bases and J by 3 bases, and 24 bases separated the two germline ends.